A selection of T cell receptor beta chains follows, all from one sample in a study of post-analysis software for immune sequencing data. TCRdb re-derived calls from the PCR reads in MiXCR, one entry per CDR3 protein. Of some 240,000 distinct CDR3 sequences detected, 36% appear once; the ten largest clones hold approximately 4.6%. The sample was blood. The source is a girl aged 10-17 years with multiple sclerosis. CDR3s leave out the opening cysteine and the closing phenylalanine or tryptophan. The D gene is left open where the match is weak.

j_gene	v_gene	d_gene	CDR3aa
TRBJ1-6	TRBV27	-	ASSSSPSFSYNSPPH
TRBJ2-1	TRBV12-3/TRBV12-4	TRBD1	ASTPKGQGGNEQF
TRBJ2-5	TRBV11-2	TRBD2	ASSIGGWEETQY
TRBJ2-5	TRBV6-1	TRBD2	ASSQGLAGGETQY
TRBJ1-4	TRBV12-3/TRBV12-4	TRBD1	ASSKETGAPTNEKLF
TRBJ2-7	TRBV4-1	-	ASSQGPLGGGEQY
TRBJ2-5	TRBV6-1	TRBD2	ATASSGGSQETQY
TRBJ2-6	TRBV15	-	ATSSKSGDGANVLT
TRBJ2-7	TRBV7-2	-	ASSPPGHPYEQY
TRBJ1-2	TRBV11-1	TRBD1	ASSPDRVGYT
TRBJ2-1	TRBV28	TRBD2	ASSLSGLGTSGAHNEQF
TRBJ2-1	TRBV5-1	-	ASSLLGLGYSYNEQF
TRBJ2-3	TRBV2	-	ASSESGRLLTDTQY
TRBJ1-4	TRBV3-1	-	ACSQGSPSTNEKLF
TRBJ2-1	TRBV28	TRBD2	ASTDQTSGGTEQF
TRBJ1-1	TRBV3-1	-	ASSQAQSNTEAF
TRBJ1-1	TRBV2	-	ASSEAGREAF
TRBJ2-3	TRBV2	-	ASRGADKSTDTQY
TRBJ2-1	TRBV20-1	-	SAPDGVSRYNEQF
TRBJ2-6	TRBV29-1	-	SVGMAGANVLT
TRBJ2-5	TRBV5-1	-	ASSLGTGTTRETQY
-	TRBV6-5	-	ASKGGGSYNEQY
TRBJ1-2	TRBV18	-	ASSPTVTRATNYGYT
TRBJ2-7	TRBV12-3/TRBV12-4	-	ASNLGPGHEQY
TRBJ1-1	TRBV3-1	-	ASSQGGSSAGAF
TRBJ2-3	TRBV20-1	TRBD1	SALDRGADTQY
TRBJ1-4	TRBV2	-	ASKNDRPFQTNEKLF
TRBJ1-5	TRBV20-1	TRBD1	SATQGALGDSNQPQH
TRBJ1-5	TRBV12-3/TRBV12-4	TRBD1	ASSSRQGMGSNQPQH
-	TRBV4-1	-	ASSQAVEWTYEQY
TRBJ2-5	TRBV15	-	ATSRDKVRAETQY
TRBJ2-7	TRBV14	-	ASSPGTPKGEQY
TRBJ2-1	TRBV24-1	-	ATSDSSGFSNEQF
TRBJ2-1	TRBV7-3	-	ASSLSPRQTRF
TRBJ2-6	TRBV5-1	TRBD1	ASSRPGTGTGANVLT
TRBJ1-2	TRBV20-1	-	STRAGYGYT
TRBJ2-5	TRBV7-7	-	ASSFGLRSSQETQY
TRBJ2-1	TRBV2	-	ASRDTAYLRETQF
TRBJ2-7	TRBV9	-	ASSVDGGHFKLYEQY
TRBJ1-4	TRBV20-1	TRBD1	SAKPGQGSEKLF
TRBJ2-7	TRBV28	TRBD2	ASSGSGGNSYEQY
TRBJ1-2	TRBV5-1	-	ASSPGFTNYGYT
TRBJ2-1	TRBV10-2	-	ASSELAGSGDEQF